This is a list of T cell receptor beta chains from one sample in a study of cytomegalovirus exposure and HLA in healthy donors. The protocol was immunoSEQ multiplex PCR, while the TCRdb copy is restricted to in-frame clones and leaves out a portion. The table records 65,000 to 80,000 clones, around 94% of them present only once. The specimen was PBMCs. The receptors shown here come from a woman under 30 in good health and CMV-seronegative. Each CDR3 is given with its conserved first and last residue. A D gene is named only where the DNA matches it firmly. Part of the rows lack a size; the others show once, few, many or a class for expanded clones.

>TRBJ2-5|TRBD2|TRBV29-1|once
CSVEDAGVGTQYF
TGCAGCGTTGAAGATGCGGGGGTCGGGACCCAGTACTTC
>TRBJ1-1|NA|TRBV28|NA
CASTLGGVWEAFF
TGTGCCAGCACTTTGGGAGGGGTTTGGGAAGCTTTCTTT
>TRBJ1-2|TRBD1|TRBV6-1|NA
CASSMGTGGVYGYTF
TGTGCCAGCAGCATGGGGACAGGGGGCGTCTATGGCTACACCTTC
>TRBJ2-3|TRBD2|TRBV6-4|many
CASSWGGEADTQYF
TGTGCCAGCAGTTGGGGGGGAGAGGCAGATACGCAGTATTTT
>TRBJ2-3|TRBD1|TRBV19|NA
CASSTTGEARTDTQYF
TGTGCCAGTAGTACGACAGGGGAGGCCCGCACAGATACGCAGTATTTT
>TRBJ1-1|NA|TRBV28|NA
CASSYGVGGTEAFF
TGTGCCAGCAGTTACGGGGTTGGCGGCACTGAAGCTTTCTTT
>TRBJ2-1|TRBD2|TRBV4-3|few
CASSQDYSGGYNEQFF
TGCGCCAGCAGCCAAGATTATAGCGGGGGTTACAATGAGCAGTTCTTC
>TRBJ2-1|TRBD2|TRBV11-3|NA
CASSPSGGDNEQFF
TGTGCCAGCAGCCCTAGCGGGGGGGACAATGAGCAGTTCTTC
>TRBJ2-1|TRBD2|TRBV10-2|NA
CASSSLAGGPHEQFF
TGCGCCAGCAGTTCACTAGCGGGAGGGCCTCATGAGCAGTTCTTC
>TRBJ1-1|NA|TRBV30|NA
CAWGRGGNEAFF
TGTGCCTGGGGGCGTGGGGGCAATGAAGCTTTCTTT
>TRBJ2-3|TRBD2|TRBV9|NA
CASSVGGSGGVVDTQYF
TGTGCCAGCAGCGTAGGGGGTAGCGGGGGAGTGGTAGATACGCAGTATTTT
>TRBJ1-1|TRBD1|TRBV2|NA
CASSERQGIAEAFF
TGTGCCAGCAGTGAAAGACAGGGAATCGCTGAAGCTTTCTTT
>TRBJ1-5|NA|TRBV4-1|NA
CASSQASTGVGNQPQHF
TGCGCCAGCAGCCAAGCTAGTACAGGAGTAGGCAATCAGCCCCAGCATTTT
>TRBJ2-1|NA|TRBV19|once
CASSAILGQQSSYNEQFF
TGTGCCAGTAGTGCAATCTTAGGACAGCAGAGCTCCTACAATGAGCAGTTCTTC
>TRBJ1-2|TRBD1|TRBV9|NA
CASSVDRGLGGGYTF
TGTGCCAGCAGCGTCGACAGGGGGCTCGGCGGTGGCTACACCTTC
>TRBJ2-7|NA|TRBV29-1|once
CSVADSYEQYF
TGCAGCGTCGCAGACAGCTACGAGCAGTACTTC
>TRBJ2-5|TRBD2|TRBV30|once
CAWSVLAGGLKTQYF
TGTGCCTGGAGTGTACTAGCGGGGGGCTTGAAGACCCAGTACTTC
>TRBJ1-2|NA|TRBV7-9|once
CASSLGTTNYGYTF
TGTGCCAGCAGCTTAGGGACAACTAACTATGGCTACACCTTC
>TRBJ2-2|TRBD2|TRBV10-3|NA
CAARGSGVGLTGELFF
TGTGCCGCCCGCGGGAGCGGGGTTGGGCTCACCGGGGAGCTGTTTTTT
>TRBJ2-7|TRBD1|TRBV19|NA
CASSIAGTAYEQYF
TGTGCCAGTAGTATAGCCGGGACAGCCTACGAGCAGTACTTC
>TRBJ2-2|TRBD1|TRBV9|NA
CASSPIGQGAVTGELFF
TGTGCCAGCAGCCCAATTGGACAGGGGGCGGTCACCGGGGAGCTGTTTTTT
>TRBJ1-6|TRBD1|TRBV7-2|NA
CASSLRPGQGDSPLHF
TGTGCCAGCAGCCTCCGTCCCGGACAGGGGGATTCACCCCTCCACTTT
>TRBJ2-3|NA|TRBV29-1|NA
CSVGGGSETSTDTQYF
TGCAGCGTTGGCGGGGGCTCAGAAACTAGCACAGATACGCAGTATTTT
>TRBJ2-2|NA|TRBV11-3|NA
CASSPRLANTGELFF
TGTGCCAGCAGCCCTAGACTAGCGAACACCGGGGAGCTGTTTTTT
>TRBJ2-1|NA|TRBV27|NA
CASSSWATSTNEQFF
TGTGCCAGCAGTTCGTGGGCTACATCCACCAATGAGCAGTTCTTC
>TRBJ1-6|NA|TRBV6-4|NA
CASSDGISGNSPLHF
TGTGCCAGCAGTGACGGCATATCTGGTAATTCACCCCTCCACTTT